These T cell receptor beta chains were read from a single sample in a study of T-cell memory formation after mild COVID-19. Via MiXCR, TCRdb re-called the 5' RACE reads, giving one row per CDR3 protein. Here the sample spans around 150,000 distinct CDR3 sequences, roughly 28% being singletons. Sequenced: PBMCs or a T cell subset sorted from them (not recorded which). These TCRs come from an adult woman who had mild COVID-19 (a few samples of this study predate the infection). Cell type and time point are not known. The CDR3 runs from the conserved cysteine through the conserved F or W. The D gene is left open where the match is weak. The size of a clone is reported for some rows only, either as once, few or many, or as a class for expanded clones.

j_gene: TRBJ2-1
abundance: NA
d_gene: NA
v_gene: TRBV7-2
CDR3nt: TGTGCCAGCAGCTCCCGACTAGTTAGCTCCTACAATGAGCAGTTCTTC
CDR3aa: CASSSRLVSSYNEQFF

j_gene: TRBJ2-7
abundance: NA
d_gene: NA
v_gene: TRBV20-1
CDR3nt: TGCAGTGCTAGAGCCGGGGTTTACGAGCAGTACTTC
CDR3aa: CSARAGVYEQYF

j_gene: TRBJ2-2
abundance: few
d_gene: NA
v_gene: TRBV7-9
CDR3nt: TGTGCCAGCAGCTTAGCTTCGGGGCTGAGCACCGGGGAGCTGTTTTTT
CDR3aa: CASSLASGLSTGELFF

j_gene: TRBJ2-6
abundance: few
d_gene: NA
v_gene: TRBV19
CDR3nt: TGTGCCAGTAGTATCGGATTATCTGGGGCCAACGTCCTGACTTTC
CDR3aa: CASSIGLSGANVLTF

j_gene: TRBJ2-1
abundance: NA
d_gene: NA
v_gene: TRBV12-3/TRBV12-4
CDR3nt: TGTGCCAGCAGTTTTGAGGACAATGAGCAGTTCTTC
CDR3aa: CASSFEDNEQFF

j_gene: TRBJ2-3
abundance: NA
d_gene: NA
v_gene: TRBV7-3
CDR3nt: TGTGCCAGCAGCTCGGGAGTAAGCTTCACCACAGATACGCAGTATTTT
CDR3aa: CASSSGVSFTTDTQYF

j_gene: TRBJ1-6
abundance: few
d_gene: NA
v_gene: TRBV7-9
CDR3nt: TGTGCCAGCAGCTTAGTTGGATCACCCCTCCACTTT
CDR3aa: CASSLVGSPLHF

j_gene: TRBJ1-2
abundance: NA
d_gene: TRBD1
v_gene: TRBV6-4
CDR3nt: TGTGCCAGCAGTCGACAGGGTGACTATGGCTACACCTTC
CDR3aa: CASSRQGDYGYTF

j_gene: TRBJ2-7
abundance: NA
d_gene: NA
v_gene: TRBV7-2
CDR3nt: TGTGCCAGCAGCCAAATTTCCGAGCAGTACTTC
CDR3aa: CASSQISEQYF

j_gene: TRBJ2-1
abundance: many
d_gene: TRBD2
v_gene: TRBV7-9
CDR3nt: TGTGCCAGCAGACCTAGCGGGAGGTCCTACAATGAGCAGTTCTTC
CDR3aa: CASRPSGRSYNEQFF

j_gene: TRBJ1-3
abundance: NA
d_gene: NA
v_gene: TRBV20-1
CDR3nt: TGCAGTGCCCTAACCTACAGTGGAAACACCATATATTTT
CDR3aa: CSALTYSGNTIYF

j_gene: TRBJ1-5
abundance: few
d_gene: NA
v_gene: TRBV12-3/TRBV12-4
CDR3nt: TGTGCCAGCAGTTTATGGGCAGTTAGCAATCAGCCCCAGCATTTT
CDR3aa: CASSLWAVSNQPQHF

j_gene: TRBJ2-7
abundance: few
d_gene: TRBD2
v_gene: TRBV7-8
CDR3nt: TGTGCCAGCACCATAGCGGGGGGTCCTTACTACGAGCAGTACTTC
CDR3aa: CASTIAGGPYYEQYF

j_gene: TRBJ2-1
abundance: few
d_gene: NA
v_gene: TRBV7-8
CDR3nt: TGTGCCAGCAGCTTAGGTTGGAGGTCTGGATACAATGAGCAGTTCTTC
CDR3aa: CASSLGWRSGYNEQFF

j_gene: TRBJ2-1
abundance: NA
d_gene: TRBD2
v_gene: TRBV5-1
CDR3nt: TGCGCCAGCAGCTTGGGTGGGACTAGCGGGGCCTACAATGAGCAGTTCTTC
CDR3aa: CASSLGGTSGAYNEQFF

j_gene: TRBJ2-3
abundance: few
d_gene: TRBD1
v_gene: TRBV5-1
CDR3nt: TGCGCCAGCAGCTTGTTGGGACAGAGCACAGATACGCAGTATTTT
CDR3aa: CASSLLGQSTDTQYF

j_gene: TRBJ2-1
abundance: NA
d_gene: NA
v_gene: TRBV7-9
CDR3nt: TGTGCCAGCAGCTCTGGGCGGGTAGAGTTCTTC
CDR3aa: CASSSGRVEFF

j_gene: TRBJ1-2
abundance: many
d_gene: NA
v_gene: TRBV7-2
CDR3nt: TGTGCCAGCAGCGGCCAGACAAACTATGGCTACACCTTC
CDR3aa: CASSGQTNYGYTF

j_gene: TRBJ2-5
abundance: NA
d_gene: NA
v_gene: TRBV7-3
CDR3nt: TGTGCCAGCAGCTCGGGATTCCTTAGCACCCAGTACTTC
CDR3aa: CASSSGFLSTQYF

j_gene: TRBJ2-3
abundance: few
d_gene: TRBD1
v_gene: TRBV15
CDR3nt: TGTGCCACCCTACAGGGGGCCCGCACAGATACGCAGTATTTT
CDR3aa: CATLQGARTDTQYF

j_gene: TRBJ2-4
abundance: once
d_gene: NA
v_gene: TRBV7-9
CDR3nt: TGTGCCAGCAGCTCCCCGGCAGGGATAAACATTCAGTACTTC
CDR3aa: CASSSPAGINIQYF

j_gene: TRBJ2-1
abundance: NA
d_gene: NA
v_gene: TRBV20-1
CDR3nt: TGCAGTGCTAGAGATCTAGCGAGCTCCTACAATGAGCAGTTCTTC
CDR3aa: CSARDLASSYNEQFF

j_gene: TRBJ1-1
abundance: NA
d_gene: NA
v_gene: TRBV18
CDR3nt: TGTGCCAGCTCACCCGACAGATGGAACACTGAAGCTTTCTTT
CDR3aa: CASSPDRWNTEAFF

j_gene: TRBJ2-5
abundance: NA
d_gene: NA
v_gene: TRBV24-1
CDR3nt: TGTGCCACCAGTGATCCGGGATTACAAGAGACCCAGTACTTC
CDR3aa: CATSDPGLQETQYF

j_gene: TRBJ1-4
abundance: NA
d_gene: TRBD1
v_gene: TRBV24-1
CDR3nt: TGTGCCACCTCCGGGACAGGCAGTGAAAAACTGTTTTTT
CDR3aa: CATSGTGSEKLFF

j_gene: TRBJ2-2
abundance: few
d_gene: NA
v_gene: TRBV7-8
CDR3nt: TGTGCCAGCAGCTTAGTGAGGGGGGATACCGGGGAGCTGTTTTTT
CDR3aa: CASSLVRGDTGELFF

j_gene: TRBJ2-5
abundance: NA
d_gene: NA
v_gene: TRBV6-5
CDR3nt: TGTGCCAGCAGTGACCGGGTGACGGAGACCCAGTACTTC
CDR3aa: CASSDRVTETQYF

j_gene: TRBJ2-5
abundance: NA
d_gene: NA
v_gene: TRBV7-9
CDR3nt: TGTGCCAGCAGCTTAGATAACGGGGGAGTAAGGGAGACCCAGTACTTC
CDR3aa: CASSLDNGGVRETQYF

j_gene: TRBJ2-3
abundance: few
d_gene: NA
v_gene: TRBV24-1
CDR3nt: TGTGCCACCAGTGGCCTCGGGTTGGGCACAGATACGCAGTATTTT
CDR3aa: CATSGLGLGTDTQYF

j_gene: TRBJ2-5
abundance: NA
d_gene: TRBD2
v_gene: TRBV9
CDR3nt: TGTGCCAGCAGCCCCCAGCTAGCGGAGGGGGAGACCCAGTACTTC
CDR3aa: CASSPQLAEGETQYF

j_gene: TRBJ2-7
abundance: NA
d_gene: TRBD2
v_gene: TRBV4-3
CDR3nt: TGCGCCAGCAGCCAAGATAGGGCGGGGGGCACCTACGAGCAGTACTTC
CDR3aa: CASSQDRAGGTYEQYF

j_gene: TRBJ2-1
abundance: NA
d_gene: TRBD1
v_gene: TRBV10-3
CDR3nt: TGTGCCATCAGTGGGGACAGGGACCATGAGCAGTTCTTC
CDR3aa: CAISGDRDHEQFF

j_gene: TRBJ1-5
abundance: few
d_gene: TRBD1
v_gene: TRBV12-3/TRBV12-4
CDR3nt: TGTGCCAGCAGCTGGGGACAGTTAAGCAATCAGCCCCAGCATTTT
CDR3aa: CASSWGQLSNQPQHF

j_gene: TRBJ1-2
abundance: NA
d_gene: NA
v_gene: TRBV6-1
CDR3nt: TGTGCCAGCAAACGGGGCTCGGCTGCTAACTATGGCTACACCTTC
CDR3aa: CASKRGSAANYGYTF

j_gene: TRBJ2-1
abundance: NA
d_gene: NA
v_gene: TRBV6-5
CDR3nt: TGTGCCAGCAGTTATAGCCAGGGACCTAACAATGAGCAGTTCTTC
CDR3aa: CASSYSQGPNNEQFF

j_gene: TRBJ2-3
abundance: few
d_gene: NA
v_gene: TRBV24-1
CDR3nt: TGTGCCACCAGTGATTCCGACAAACTGGATACGCAGTATTTT
CDR3aa: CATSDSDKLDTQYF

j_gene: TRBJ2-3
abundance: NA
d_gene: NA
v_gene: TRBV12-3/TRBV12-4
CDR3nt: TGTGCCAGCAGTCGACAGCTCCCCGGACCAGATACGCAGTATTTT
CDR3aa: CASSRQLPGPDTQYF

j_gene: TRBJ2-2
abundance: many
d_gene: NA
v_gene: TRBV7-3
CDR3nt: TGTGCCAGCAGTTTTGGCGGGGAGCTGTTTTTT
CDR3aa: CASSFGGELFF

j_gene: TRBJ1-1
abundance: NA
d_gene: NA
v_gene: TRBV5-6
CDR3nt: TGTGCCAGCAGCTCCGACCTTTTGGCAGCCAGAGGTACTGAAGCTTTCTTT
CDR3aa: CASSSDLLAARGTEAFF

j_gene: TRBJ1-1
abundance: few
d_gene: NA
v_gene: TRBV5-6
CDR3nt: TGTGCCAGCAGCTTGGGGAACGGGATGGTAGCTTTCTTT
CDR3aa: CASSLGNGMVAFF

j_gene: TRBJ2-5
abundance: NA
d_gene: NA
v_gene: TRBV5-1
CDR3nt: TGCGCCAGCAGGTGGACGACAGGTAGACAAGAGACCCAGTACTTC
CDR3aa: CASRWTTGRQETQYF

j_gene: TRBJ2-3
abundance: many
d_gene: NA
v_gene: TRBV12-3/TRBV12-4
CDR3nt: TGTGCCAGCAGCCCCACAGATACGCAGTATTTT
CDR3aa: CASSPTDTQYF

j_gene: TRBJ1-1
abundance: few
d_gene: NA
v_gene: TRBV27
CDR3nt: TGTGCCAGCAGTTTAGTACTGAACACTGAAGCTTTCTTT
CDR3aa: CASSLVLNTEAFF

j_gene: TRBJ2-3
abundance: NA
d_gene: TRBD2
v_gene: TRBV4-3
CDR3nt: TGCGCCAGCAGCCAAAGCGGGAGCAGCACAGATACGCAGTATTTT
CDR3aa: CASSQSGSSTDTQYF

j_gene: TRBJ2-7
abundance: NA
d_gene: TRBD1
v_gene: TRBV9
CDR3nt: TGTGCCAGCAGCCACGCCGGGACAGTCCCCTACGAGCAGTACTTC
CDR3aa: CASSHAGTVPYEQYF

j_gene: TRBJ1-1
abundance: NA
d_gene: NA
v_gene: TRBV5-4
CDR3nt: TGTGCCAGCAGCTTCTCATCGGGGGTGAACACTGAAGCTTTCTTT
CDR3aa: CASSFSSGVNTEAFF

j_gene: TRBJ1-1
abundance: few
d_gene: NA
v_gene: TRBV5-1
CDR3nt: TGCGCCAGCACCCACCGTGGGGGGGATACTGAAGCTTTCTTT
CDR3aa: CASTHRGGDTEAFF

j_gene: TRBJ1-1
abundance: few
d_gene: TRBD1
v_gene: TRBV29-1
CDR3nt: TGCAGCGTCGATCTGATCCAGGGGGCTGGCACTGAAGCTTTCTTT
CDR3aa: CSVDLIQGAGTEAFF

j_gene: TRBJ2-2
abundance: NA
d_gene: TRBD1
v_gene: TRBV19
CDR3nt: TGTGCCAGTAGTATGTGGACAGGGTCGAACACCGGGGAGCTGTTTTTT
CDR3aa: CASSMWTGSNTGELFF

j_gene: TRBJ1-1
abundance: NA
d_gene: NA
v_gene: TRBV5-1
CDR3nt: TGCGCCAGCAGCACGACCCTGAGTGACACTGAAGCTTTCTTT
CDR3aa: CASSTTLSDTEAFF

j_gene: TRBJ2-3
abundance: once
d_gene: TRBD2
v_gene: TRBV18
CDR3nt: TGTGCCAGCTCACCACGGACTAGCGCGTATACGCAGTATTTT
CDR3aa: CASSPRTSAYTQYF

j_gene: TRBJ2-1
abundance: many
d_gene: TRBD2
v_gene: TRBV5-1
CDR3nt: TGCGCCAGCAGCCCCGATAGCGGGTACAATGAGCAGTTCTTC
CDR3aa: CASSPDSGYNEQFF

j_gene: TRBJ1-1
abundance: NA
d_gene: TRBD1
v_gene: TRBV14
CDR3nt: TGTGCCAGCAGCCTCTCAGGGACAGGGGCCACTGAAGCTTTCTTT
CDR3aa: CASSLSGTGATEAFF

j_gene: TRBJ2-7
abundance: medium-sized
d_gene: NA
v_gene: TRBV5-1
CDR3nt: TGCGCCAGCAGCTCAACTACCGGGACCCTTACCTACGAGCAGTACTTC
CDR3aa: CASSSTTGTLTYEQYF

j_gene: TRBJ2-1
abundance: NA
d_gene: NA
v_gene: TRBV4-3
CDR3nt: TGCGCCAGCAGCCAAGAGACTCTAGCGTCGAACAATGAGCAGTTCTTC
CDR3aa: CASSQETLASNNEQFF

j_gene: TRBJ2-7
abundance: few
d_gene: NA
v_gene: TRBV6-2/TRBV6-3
CDR3nt: TGTGCCAGCACCAAAGGGACCGGAGCCTACGAGCAGTACTTC
CDR3aa: CASTKGTGAYEQYF

j_gene: TRBJ1-2
abundance: NA
d_gene: NA
v_gene: TRBV7-2
CDR3nt: TGTGCCAGCAGCTTACTGACATTTGGCTACACCTTC
CDR3aa: CASSLLTFGYTF

j_gene: TRBJ2-3
abundance: few
d_gene: TRBD1
v_gene: TRBV2
CDR3nt: TGTGCCAGCAGTATAAGGGACAGTTACACAGATACGCAGTATTTT
CDR3aa: CASSIRDSYTDTQYF

j_gene: TRBJ1-3
abundance: once
d_gene: TRBD1
v_gene: TRBV7-9
CDR3nt: TGTGCCAGCAGCCATCACCGGGGGACAGGACGCTCTGGAAACACCATATATTTT
CDR3aa: CASSHHRGTGRSGNTIYF

j_gene: TRBJ1-1
abundance: few
d_gene: TRBD1
v_gene: TRBV6-2/TRBV6-3
CDR3nt: TGTGCCAGCAGCCCCGGGACAGGTCTCACTGAAGCTTTCTTT
CDR3aa: CASSPGTGLTEAFF